This note documents a single TCR beta chain sequence. This record comes from a study of cytomegalovirus exposure and HLA in healthy donors. The PCR made use of 60 Vbeta and 13 Jbeta primers. Profiling relied on immunoSEQ multiplex PCR, and the TCRdb table lists in-frame clones only, not all of them. The table has roughly 190,000 clones, 79% seen once. Germline V gives CDR1 GTSNPN, CDR2 SVGIG (reference sequence). Trimming cost V 2 bases and J 2 bases, with 22 bases left between them. The CDR3 has 17 amino acids. Material: PBMCs. The V gene is TRBV30, the J gene TRBJ2-7, with a tentative D call TRBD2 (6 bases). This receptor was taken from a girl under 18 in good health and CMV-seropositive. In DNA, the CDR3 is TGTGCCTGGAGTAATCCTAGCGAGGGTCCCTACACCTACGAGCAGTACTTC. This sequence encodes CAWSNPSEGPYTYEQYF. The full variable domain, with the rest looked up from reference TRBV30 and TRBJ2-7, is SQTIHQWPATLVQPVGSPLSLECTVEGTSNPNLYWYRQAAGRGLQLLFYSVGIGQISSEVPQNLSASRPQDRQFILSSKKLLLSDSGFYLCAWSNPSEGPYTYEQYFGPGTRLTVT.